Presented here are 29 T cell receptor beta chains from one specimen sequenced in a study of blood T cell repertoires in COVID-19 (dated by TCRdb to 2018 to 2021). The library was produced with the immunoSEQ multiplex PCR assay. Drawn from immuneACCESS, this table holds only the in-frame rearrangements with V and J called that TCRdb kept. Clones are partly lost; checked studies trace under half to an unresolved V gene and leave the rest unexplained. The sample table shows fewer than 650,000 clones, and approximately 88% are seen once. Together, the top ten hold under 8.5% of the sample. The sample consisted of peripheral blood. These receptors were collected from a woman between 50 and 59 years old with COVID-19, enrolled during active disease.

The chain is built from TRBV4-1 and TRBJ2-3, with 8 bases that match TRBD2. The CDR3 consists of 16 residues. Germline CDR1 and CDR2: MGHRA and YSYEKL. V shed 4 bases, J shed 0 bases, and the junction held 6 bases outside the gene matches. CDR3 nucleotide sequence: TGCGCCAGCAGCCCCCTTGTAGCGGGGAGCACAGATACGCAGTATTTT. It is translated as CASSPLVAGSTDTQYF.

The V call is TRBV29-1, the J call TRBJ2-7; perhaps TRBD2 as D (5 bases). This CDR3 contains 14 residues. The V gene lost 3 bases and the J gene lost 7 bases, with 19 bases spanning the gap. Germline CDR1 and CDR2: SQVTM and ANQGSEA. The CDR3 protein is CSVELSDPPGEQYF. Here the CDR3 DNA reads TGCAGCGTTGAGTTATCTGACCCTCCGGGGGAGCAGTACTTC.

The rearrangement joins TRBV7-9 to TRBJ2-3; 7 bases are a match to TRBD1. The germline V gene has CDR1 SEHNR and CDR2 FQNEAQ (reference sequence). The CDR3 is 15 residues long. The junction had 7 bases not matched to a gene; V was cut back by 0 bases and J by 7 bases. The CDR3 spells CASSLAPTGTHTQYF. The CDR3 DNA follows: TGTGCCAGCAGCTTAGCTCCGACAGGGACCCATACGCAGTATTTT.

The chain couples TRBV4-1 to TRBJ1-1; D not resolved. The CDR3 spans 16 residues. V shed 4 bases and J shed 5 bases, with 20 bases lying between them. Per the germline V gene, CDR1 is MGHRA and CDR2 is YSYEKL. The CDR3 coding sequence is TGCGCCAGCAGCCCACCCCCGGAGAGGGAGTGGACTGAAGCTTTCTTT. Its translation: CASSPPPEREWTEAFF.

The V gene is TRBV15, the J gene TRBJ2-7; 8 nucleotides match TRBD1. The V segment lost 5 bases and the J segment 2 bases; nucleotides outside the gene matches: 11. The CDR3 consists of 16 residues. Germline V gene data show CDR1 as LNHNV and CDR2 as YYDKDF (reference sequence). The CDR3 loop reads CATSGTTGGRAYEQYF. The CDR3 nucleotides are TGTGCCACCAGCGGCACTACAGGGGGAAGGGCCTACGAGCAGTACTTC.

This clone was counted once. The chain couples TRBV10-2 to TRBJ1-1; 7 positions agree with TRBD1. Germline values: CDR1 WSHSY, CDR2 SAAADI. This CDR3 has 16 residues. Germline trimming cut 3 bases from V and 4 bases from J; bases unmatched to any gene: 11. CDR3 sequence (DNA): TGCGCCAGCAGTGATCCCAGGGGGGTCGCGACCACTGAAGCTTTCTTT. This gives the protein CASSDPRGVATTEAFF.

The chain recombines TRBV5-1 with TRBJ2-2; a weak D match, TRBD2 (6 bases). The CDR3 consists of 15 residues. Trimming removed 2 bases at V and 3 bases at J, with 11 bases between. From germline, CDR1 is SGHRS and CDR2 YFSETQ. The CDR3 loop reads CASSFSGLDTGELFF. CDR3 coding DNA: TGCGCCAGCAGCTTCAGCGGGCTGGACACCGGGGAGCTGTTTTTT.

In its sample, this clone was seen a few times. V and J are TRBV27 and TRBJ1-1, with D maybe TRBD1 (6 bases). Trimming removed 5 bases at V and 6 bases at J, with 19 bases between. CDR1 is MNHEY and CDR2 is SMNVEV in the germline V gene (reference sequence). This CDR3 has 15 residues. CDR3 nucleotides: TGTGCCAGCAGTCCCCTCGGGAGGGGGAGGGCTGAAGCTTTCTTT. Translating it yields CASSPLGRGRAEAFF.

The rearrangement links TRBV10-3 to TRBJ2-1; 7 nucleotides agree with TRBD2. CDR3 length: 14 residues. Germline values: CDR1 ENHRY, CDR2 SYGVKD. Unmatched junction bases numbered 5, after V lost 2 bases and J lost 7 bases. The chain's CDR3 is CAISEPGGNNEQFF. CDR3 in DNA: TGTGCCATCAGTGAGCCGGGGGGAAATAATGAGCAGTTCTTC.

The chain combines TRBV3-1 (or the pseudogene TRBV3-2) with TRBJ1-1; D uncertain. The CDR3 has 13 amino acids. The V gene's germline CDR1 is LGHDT and CDR2 YNNKEL (reference sequence). The germline V and J ends were trimmed by 0 bases and 8 bases, with 10 bases remaining between them. CDR3 sequence (DNA): TGTGCCAGCAGCCAAGATCGTGGACTCGAAGCTTTCTTT. This encodes CASSQDRGLEAFF.

CDR3 DNA sequence: TGTGCCAGCAACCCACTGACAGCTTCGAGCTCCTATAATTCACCCCTCCACTTT. This translates into CASNPLTASSSYNSPLHF. The V and J genes are TRBV2 and TRBJ1-6; D possibly corresponds to TRBD1 (5 bases). This CDR3 contains 18 residues. Germline V lookup: CDR1 SNHLY, CDR2 FYNNEI. Trimming stripped 7 bases from V and 0 bases from J, with 19 bases between.

This chain joins TRBV19 and TRBJ1-5; 10 bases line up with TRBD1. This CDR3 is 14 amino acids long. With 8 bases clipped from V and 5 bases from J, the junction kept 6 bases outside the gene matches. Germline values: CDR1 LNHDA, CDR2 SQIVND (reference sequence). CDR3 sequence reads: CASGQGEEYQPQHF. CDR3 sequence (DNA): TGTGCCAGTGGACAGGGGGAAGAGTATCAGCCCCAGCATTTT.

The chain recombines TRBV28 with TRBJ2-2, with 7 bases aligning to TRBD1. Unmatched junction bases numbered 3, after V lost 5 bases and J lost 3 bases. Germline V gene lookup returns CDR1 MDHEN and CDR2 SYDVKM. CDR3 size: 14 residues. This chain's CDR3 is CASSRQGDTGELFF. The CDR3, as DNA: TGTGCCAGCAGTCGACAGGGCGACACCGGGGAGCTGTTTTTT. Combining the CDR3 with reference TRBV28 and TRBJ2-2 gives the whole variable domain DVKVTQSSRYLVKRTGEKVFLECVQDMDHENMFWYRQDPGLGLRLIYFSYDVKMKEKGDIPEGYSVSREKKERFSLILESASTNQTSMYLCASSRQGDTGELFFGEGSRLTVL.

CDR3 bases: TGTGCCAGCGGGCTTGAACGGGGGGGCCAGGAGACCCAGTACTTC. It is translated as CASGLERGGQETQYF. The chain uses TRBV2 and TRBJ2-5; 8 positions agree with TRBD2. V gave up 8 bases and J gave up 5 bases; unmatched junction bases: 13. This CDR3 spans 15 amino acids. CDR1 and CDR2 (germline): SNHLY, FYNNEI. The full variable domain, with the rest looked up from reference TRBV2 and TRBJ2-5, is EPEVTQTPSHQVTQMGQEVILRCVPISNHLYFYWYRQILGQKVEFLVSFYNNEISEKSEIFDDQFSVERPDGSNFTLKIRSTKLEDSAMYFCASGLERGGQETQYFGPGTRLLVL.

The V gene is TRBV29-1, the J gene TRBJ2-7; a weak D match, TRBD1 (6 bases). V lost 6 bases and J 4 bases, leaving 13 bases between the germline ends. Germline values: CDR1 SQVTM, CDR2 ANQGSEA. This CDR3 has 12 amino acids. For the CDR3, the DNA is TGCAGCGTGGCTATAACAGGGTACGAGCAGTACTTC. Protein sequence: CSVAITGYEQYF.

The gene calls are TRBV5-4 and TRBJ2-2, with D perhaps TRBD1 (6 bases). V lost 1 base and J lost 6, with 13 bases in between. CDR3 length: 15 residues. Germline lookup yields CDR1 SGHNT and CDR2 YYREEE (reference sequence). The CDR3 loop reads CASSLKQGVPGELFF. As DNA, the CDR3 is TGTGCCAGCAGCTTGAAACAGGGCGTTCCCGGGGAGCTGTTTTTT.

The rearrangement joins TRBV19 to TRBJ2-3; D is perhaps TRBD1 (5 bases). Germline V CDR1 and CDR2: LNHDA, SQIVND (reference sequence). V lost 4 bases, J lost 4 bases, and 12 bases lay in between. CDR3 length equals 14 residues. CDR3 sequence (DNA): TGTGCCAGTAGTACTAAGGGGCCCCCAGATACGCAGTATTTT. Translation: CASSTKGPPDTQYF.

The table lists this clone with a count of one. The chain joins TRBV5-6 to TRBJ1-6; 9 nucleotides align to TRBD1. The CDR3 covers 15 residues. Germline trimming cut 4 bases from V and 5 bases from J; bases unmatched to any gene: 4. Germline lookup yields CDR1 SGHDT and CDR2 YYEEEE. CDR3 nucleotide sequence: TGTGCCAGCAGCGGGGGACAGGGAGATAATTCACCCCTCCACTTT. This codes for CASSGGQGDNSPLHF.

Only one count was recorded for this clone. This chain connects TRBV18 to TRBJ2-2; possibly TRBD1 for D (6 bases). V lost 0 bases and J lost 7, with 18 bases in between. The germline gives CDR1 KGHSH, CDR2 LQKENI. The CDR3 consists of 17 residues. The CDR3 sequence is CASSPPQQGRGNGELFF. As DNA, the CDR3 is TGTGCCAGCTCACCACCGCAACAGGGAAGGGGGAACGGGGAGCTGTTTTTT.

The chain couples TRBV18 to TRBJ2-7; 7 nucleotides align to TRBD1. Trimming removed 2 bases from V and 6 bases from J; junction bases left unmatched: 4. The germline gives CDR1 KGHSH, CDR2 LQKENI. The length of the CDR3 is 13 residues. For the CDR3, the DNA is TGTGCCAGCTCACCAGGGACAGTCCTCGAGCAGTACTTC. This translates into CASSPGTVLEQYF.

The rearrangement joins TRBV7-9 to TRBJ1-2, with a tentative D call TRBD1 (5 bases). The V end lost 4 bases, the J end lost 5 bases, and 17 bases lay between the germline ends. CDR3 length: 15 amino acids. The V gene's germline CDR1 is SEHNR and CDR2 FQNEAQ (reference sequence). CDR3 in DNA: TGTGCCAGCAGCTCTAATCGGGGGATCCCATATGGCTACACCTTC. Its translation is CASSSNRGIPYGYTF.

The chain recombines TRBV27 with TRBJ1-6, with D possibly TRBD1 on 5 matching bases. V gave up 4 bases and J gave up 10 bases, with 17 bases separating them. Germline CDR1 reads MNHEY; CDR2 reads SMNVEV (reference sequence). The CDR3 is 15 residues long. The CDR3 DNA follows: TGTGCCAGCAGTTCCATAGGGGTCGTGGGATCACCCCTCCACTTT. The encoded protein is CASSSIGVVGSPLHF.

This chain links TRBV27 with TRBJ2-3; 10 nucleotides line up with TRBD2. CDR1 and CDR2 from the germline V gene are MNHEY and SMNVEV (reference sequence). The V gene end was trimmed by 6 bases and the J gene end by 6 bases; junction bases not matched to a gene: 3. The CDR3 has 13 residues. The CDR3 nucleotides are TGTGCCAGCAGACTAGCGGGGTCGGATACGCAGTATTTT. This sequence encodes CASRLAGSDTQYF.

V gene TRBV11-2 combines with J gene TRBJ1-1, with D maybe TRBD1 (5 bases). This CDR3 region has 15 residues. V lost 0 bases, J lost 5 bases, and 13 bases lay in between. Germline V CDR1 and CDR2: SGHAT, FQNNGV. The CDR3 reads CASSLERGRGTEAFF. The CDR3 nucleotides read TGTGCCAGCAGCTTAGAGCGGGGTCGGGGGACTGAAGCTTTCTTT. Drawing the rest from reference TRBV11-2 and TRBJ1-1, the complete variable domain is EAGVAQSPRYKIIEKRQSVAFWCNPISGHATLYWYQQILGQGPKLLIQFQNNGVVDDSQLPKDRFSAERLKGVDSTLKIQPAKLEDSAVYLCASSLERGRGTEAFFGQGTRLTVV.

The chain carries TRBV5-1 and TRBJ2-7; the match to TRBD1 covers 10 bases. Looked up from germline, CDR1 is SGHRS and CDR2 is YFSETQ. This CDR3 comprises 14 residues. Germline trimming cut 7 bases from V and 7 bases from J; bases unmatched to any gene: 11. The CDR3 protein is CASLPGQGTGEQYF. The DNA for the CDR3 is TGCGCCAGCTTGCCGGGACAGGGGACGGGGGAGCAGTACTTC. The variable domain in full, completed from reference TRBV5-1 and TRBJ2-7, reads KAGVTQTPRYLIKTRGQQVTLSCSPISGHRSVSWYQQTPGQGLQFLFEYFSETQRNKGNFPGRFSGRQFSNSRSEMNVSTLELGDSALYLCASLPGQGTGEQYFGPGTRLTVT.

The V and J genes are TRBV5-4 and TRBJ1-1; a possible D gene is TRBD1 (6 bases). This CDR3 region has 14 residues. Between the trimmed V and J ends, which lost 2 bases and 3 bases, there was a span of 11 bases. From germline, CDR1 is SGHNT and CDR2 YYREEE (reference sequence). This chain's CDR3 is CASSLDRHHTEAFF. The CDR3 coding sequence is TGTGCCAGCAGCTTAGACAGGCATCACACTGAAGCTTTCTTT.

The V call is TRBV24-1, the J call TRBJ2-7, with TRBD1 identical over 9 bases. Germline lookup yields CDR1 KGHDR and CDR2 SFDVKD. This CDR3 comprises 14 residues. V shed 9 bases, J shed 4 bases, and the junction held 9 bases outside the gene matches. The DNA of the CDR3 is TGTGCCACCTCTAAAGGGACAGGGACTTACGAGCAGTACTTC. Translating gives CATSKGTGTYEQYF.

V usage is TRBV4-2 and J usage is TRBJ2-5, with D maybe TRBD1 (6 bases). This CDR3 comprises 16 residues. Looked up from germline, CDR1 is LGHNA and CDR2 is YNFKEQ. The V and J ends lost 2 bases and 5 bases respectively, with 18 bases between them. CDR3 bases: TGTGCCAGCAGCCAATCCGGGGCTCAGAGGGGGGAGACCCAGTACTTC. This encodes CASSQSGAQRGETQYF.

The chain links TRBV15 to TRBJ2-2; D unresolved. From germline, CDR1 is LNHNV and CDR2 YYDKDF (reference sequence). This CDR3 has 14 residues. The V end was cut by 5 bases, the J end by 3 bases, with 10 bases between. CDR3 in DNA: TGTGCCACCAGCCCTGGAGCTGACACCGGGGAGCTGTTTTTT. This translates into CATSPGADTGELFF. The whole variable domain, filled in from reference TRBV15 and TRBJ2-2, reads DAMVIQNPRYQVTQFGKPVTLSCSQTLNHNVMYWYQQKSSQAPKLLFHYYDKDFNNEADTPDNFQSRRPNTSFCFLDIRSPGLGDTAMYLCATSPGADTGELFFGEGSRLTVL.